These T cell receptor beta chains were read from a single sample in a study of human T cells and chemical hapten exposure. TCRdb redid the calling of the RACE reads with MiXCR, one entry per CDR3 protein. The sample consists of a few hundred thousand distinct CDR3 sequences, about 9.4% of them appearing once. Material: whole blood, obtained in connection with sensitization to the hapten diphenylcyclopropenone (DPC). These receptors were collected from a woman between 35 and 50 years old with alopecia areata. Some clones in this sample may be carry-over from other donors' samples. The CDR3 runs from the conserved cysteine through the conserved F or W. A D gene is named only where the DNA matches it firmly. Clone size is not always given. Where it is, it says once, few, many or a class for expanded clones.

TRBJ2-1 TRBV12-5 TRBD2 few CASGFSGRDNEQFF TGTGCTAGTGGTTTTAGCGGGAGGGACAATGAGCAGTTCTTC
TRBJ2-1 TRBV6-5 NA many CASSYSLAFEQFF TGTGCCAGCAGTTACTCACTAGCATTTGAGCAGTTCTTC
TRBJ2-1 TRBV19 TRBD2 many CASGPGPAGGPNEQFF TGTGCCAGTGGACCTGGGCCGGCGGGAGGGCCTAATGAGCAGTTCTTC
TRBJ2-5 TRBV4-2 TRBD2 NA CASSPRLAGVYSETQYF TGTGCCAGCAGCCCCCGACTAGCGGGAGTATATTCGGAGACCCAGTACTTC
TRBJ2-7 TRBV2 NA few CASRQDSYEQYF TGTGCCAGCAGACAGGATTCCTACGAGCAGTACTTC
TRBJ2-7 TRBV29-1 TRBD2 few CSVVTGGTSAYEQYF TGCAGCGTTGTTACCGGAGGGACTAGCGCCTACGAGCAGTACTTC
TRBJ2-3 TRBV4-1 TRBD2 NA CASSQEGGEGGSDTQYF TGCGCCAGCAGCCAAGAAGGTGGGGAGGGAGGCTCAGATACGCAGTATTTT
TRBJ1-6 TRBV12-3/TRBV12-4 NA NA CASSFLGAAPLHF TGTGCCAGCAGTTTTTTGGGAGCAGCACCCCTCCACTTT
TRBJ1-2 TRBV28 NA many CASTLPTGLYGYTF TGTGCCAGCACCCTCCCGACAGGACTCTATGGCTACACCTTC
TRBJ2-1 TRBV7-2 NA NA CASSYTLRPYNEQFF TGTGCCAGCAGCTACACCCTACGCCCCTACAATGAGCAGTTCTTC
TRBJ2-6 TRBV6-1 NA few CASSGLLRAGANVLTF TGTGCCAGCAGTGGATTACTTAGGGCTGGGGCCAACGTCCTGACTTTC
TRBJ1-5 TRBV24-1 NA many CATSRAWDQPQHF TGTGCCACCAGTAGGGCATGGGATCAGCCCCAGCATTTT
TRBJ2-2 TRBV3-1 TRBD2 few CASSQVAGRTGELFF TGTGCCAGCAGCCAAGTAGCGGGACGAACCGGGGAGCTGTTTTTT
TRBJ2-1 TRBV28 TRBD2 many CASSSGLAGGASYNEQFF TGTGCCAGCAGTTCTGGACTAGCGGGAGGCGCCTCCTACAATGAGCAGTTCTTC
TRBJ1-6 TRBV20-1 TRBD1 many CSTIRTGGSPLHF TGCAGTACTATCAGGACAGGGGGTTCACCCCTCCACTTT
TRBJ2-3 TRBV7-2 TRBD1 many CASSLVGQRTQYF TGTGCCAGCAGCTTAGTGGGACAGCGTACGCAGTATTTT
TRBJ2-1 TRBV20-1 TRBD2 NA CSARIAGGPHNEQFF TGCAGTGCTAGGATTGCGGGAGGGCCCCACAATGAGCAGTTCTTC
TRBJ2-2 TRBV28 NA few CASFEPGQPGTGELFF TGTGCCAGCTTCGAACCGGGACAACCGGGGACCGGGGAGCTGTTTTTT
TRBJ1-2 TRBV3-1 TRBD1 many CASSQTRQGNGYTF TGTGCCAGCAGCCAAACCCGACAGGGGAATGGCTACACCTTC
TRBJ2-3 TRBV6-2/TRBV6-3 NA NA CASSDPARTADTQYF TGTGCCAGCAGTGACCCCGCCCGGACAGCAGATACGCAGTATTTT
TRBJ2-5 TRBV29-1 NA NA CSVEVAETQYF TGCAGCGTTGAAGTAGCAGAGACCCAGTACTTC
TRBJ2-2 TRBV20-1 TRBD2 NA CSVRTSGRVNTGELFF TGCAGTGTTAGGACTAGCGGGAGGGTTAACACCGGGGAGCTGTTTTTT
TRBJ1-3 TRBV28 NA few CASSRRASGNTIYF TGTGCCAGCAGCCGTCGGGCGTCTGGAAACACCATATATTTT
TRBJ2-1 TRBV24-1 NA NA CATRASVANEQFF TGTGCCACCAGAGCTTCAGTTGCGAATGAGCAGTTCTTC
TRBJ1-6 TRBV7-2 TRBD1 few CASSLGGRGFNSPLHF TGTGCCAGCAGCTTAGGTGGCAGGGGGTTCAATTCACCCCTCCACTTT
TRBJ1-4 TRBV6-2/TRBV6-3 NA few CASGRGYEKLFF TGTGCCAGCGGCAGGGGTTATGAAAAACTGTTTTTT
TRBJ2-7 TRBV18 TRBD1 NA CASSPRTGKDEQYF TGTGCCAGCTCACCAAGGACAGGGAAAGACGAGCAGTACTTC
TRBJ1-5 TRBV7-2 NA many CASSSDKGQPQHF TGTGCCAGCAGCTCCGATAAGGGCCAGCCCCAGCATTTT
TRBJ1-4 TRBV7-2 NA NA CASRDGSTEKLFF TGTGCCAGCAGAGACGGGTCGACCGAAAAACTGTTTTTT
TRBJ2-2 TRBV7-9 NA NA CASSLPQGHGELFF TGTGCCAGCAGCTTACCGCAGGGACACGGGGAGCTGTTTTTT
TRBJ2-1 TRBV7-3 NA NA CASSRWGDLPNEQFF TGTGCCAGCAGCCGTTGGGGGGACCTGCCGAATGAGCAGTTCTTC
TRBJ2-1 TRBV10-3 NA few CAISESGNEQFF TGTGCCATCAGTGAGTCAGGCAATGAGCAGTTCTTC
TRBJ2-1 TRBV5-1 TRBD2 few CASSGSGDSYNEQFF TGCGCCAGCAGCGGTAGCGGGGACTCCTACAATGAGCAGTTCTTC